Below, 7 T cell receptor beta chains from the same sample are listed, as sequenced in a study of blood T cell repertoires in COVID-19 (dated by TCRdb to about 2020). The protocol used for the library was the immunoSEQ multiplex PCR assay. As stored in TCRdb, this immuneACCESS dataset retains in-frame rearrangements with V and J assigned. A fraction of the clones does not appear; measured against another copy, unresolved V genes explain less than half of the discrepancy, and the remainder lacks a known reason. This sample has about 170,000 clones in its table, and roughly four fifths of those were observed once. About 1.9% of the sample is in the top ten clones. The sequenced sample was peripheral blood. The receptor source for this set is an elderly woman with acute or convalescent COVID-19.

The chain couples TRBV7-2 to TRBJ1-5; 8 bases line up with TRBD1. Germline CDR1 reads SGHTA; CDR2 reads FQGNSA. The CDR3 spans 16 residues. Losses at the gene ends were 4 bases for V and 0 bases for J; bases not matched to a gene: 5. The CDR3 loop reads CASSSDRGNSNQPQHF. The CDR3 nucleotides are TGTGCCAGCAGCTCCGACAGGGGCAATAGCAATCAGCCCCAGCATTTT.

As DNA, the CDR3 is TGTGCCAGCAGACCCTCGGGACTGTCCCTCGACCACTTT. Translation: CASRPSGLSLDHF. This chain uses TRBV28 with TRBJ1-6, with D maybe TRBD1 (5 bases). The CDR3 length is 13 residues. The germline CDR1 and CDR2 sequences are MDHEN and SYDVKM. Trimming shortened V by 6 bases and J by 18 bases, and 21 bases separated the two germline ends.

V and J are TRBV19 and TRBJ1-3, with D unresolved. The V gene's germline CDR1 is LNHDA and CDR2 SQIVND (reference sequence). The CDR3 loop spans 14 amino acids. V lost 6 bases and J lost 0, with 9 bases in between. DNA for the CDR3: TGTGCCAGTAGGGACTCAAGCTCTGGAAACACCATATATTTT. Translated: CASRDSSSGNTIYF.

This clone was recorded only once. This chain links TRBV4-1 with TRBJ1-1; unclear D gene. The CDR3 covers 13 residues. Germline V gene sequence: CDR1 MGHRA, CDR2 YSYEKL. With 0 bases removed from V and 1 base from J, the gap between germline ends came to 3 bases. The CDR3 bases are TGCGCCAGCAGCCAAGAAGCGAACACTGAAGCTTTCTTT. Translation: CASSQEANTEAFF.

The chain joins TRBV6-5 to TRBJ2-7, with 7 nucleotides matching TRBD1. The V gene end was trimmed by 8 bases and the J gene end by 3 bases; junction bases not matched to a gene: 4. This CDR3 comprises 12 residues. CDR1 is MNHEY, CDR2 SVGAGI, per germline. The CDR3: CASRRDSYEQYF. Here the CDR3 DNA reads TGTGCCAGCCGACGGGACAGCTACGAGCAGTACTTC.

As DNA, the CDR3 is TGTGCCAGCAGTTTCGCCGGGACAGGGTTTTTTAGAGCTTTCTTT. Residues: CASSFAGTGFFRAFF. The gene calls are TRBV27 and TRBJ1-1; 9 bases line up with TRBD1. This CDR3 is 15 amino acids long. Germline V CDR1 and CDR2: MNHEY, SMNVEV (reference sequence). Trimming removed 3 bases from V and 10 bases from J; junction bases left unmatched: 12.

The genes are TRBV24-1 and TRBJ2-3; D unclear. V lost 3 bases and J 0 bases, leaving 12 bases between the germline ends. Looked up from germline, CDR1 is KGHDR and CDR2 is SFDVKD. This CDR3 is 16 amino acids long. The CDR3 nucleotides are TGTGCCACCAGTGATAGTACAGATACTAGCACAGATACGCAGTATTTT. Protein sequence: CATSDSTDTSTDTQYF.